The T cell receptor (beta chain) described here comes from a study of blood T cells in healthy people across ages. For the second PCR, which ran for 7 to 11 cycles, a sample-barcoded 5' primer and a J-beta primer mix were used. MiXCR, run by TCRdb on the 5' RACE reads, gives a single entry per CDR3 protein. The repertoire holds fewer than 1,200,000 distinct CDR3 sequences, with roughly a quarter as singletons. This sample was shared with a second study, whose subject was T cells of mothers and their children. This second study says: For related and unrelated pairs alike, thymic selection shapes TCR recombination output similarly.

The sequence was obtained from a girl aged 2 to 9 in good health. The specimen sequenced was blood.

The CDR3 bases are TGTGCCAGCAGCCCGGACTTGGATCAGCCCCAGCATTTT. This codes for CASSPDLDQPQHF. This chain connects TRBV6-5 to TRBJ1-5; D is unresolved. V dropped 6 bases and J dropped 5 bases, with 11 bases sitting between them. The germline V gene has CDR1 MNHEY and CDR2 SVGAGI. This CDR3 comprises 13 residues.